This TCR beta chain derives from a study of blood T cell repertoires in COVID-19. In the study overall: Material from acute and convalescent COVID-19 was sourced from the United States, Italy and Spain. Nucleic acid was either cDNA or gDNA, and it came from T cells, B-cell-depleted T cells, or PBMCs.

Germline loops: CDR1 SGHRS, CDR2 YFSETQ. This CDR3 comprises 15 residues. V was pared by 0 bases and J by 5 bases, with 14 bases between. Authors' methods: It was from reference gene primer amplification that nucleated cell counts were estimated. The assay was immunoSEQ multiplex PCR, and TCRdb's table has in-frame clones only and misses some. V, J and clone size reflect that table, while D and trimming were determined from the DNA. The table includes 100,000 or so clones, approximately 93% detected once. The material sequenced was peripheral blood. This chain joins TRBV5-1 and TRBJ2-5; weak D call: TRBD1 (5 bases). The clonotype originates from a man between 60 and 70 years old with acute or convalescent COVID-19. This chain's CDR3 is CASSLASGLEETQYF. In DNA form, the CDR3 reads TGCGCCAGCAGCTTGGCATCAGGGTTGGAGGAGACCCAGTACTTC.